This T cell receptor beta chain came from a study of blood T cell repertoires in COVID-19. For the study at large: Samples of COVID-19 (acute and convalescent) were obtained from the United States, Italy and Spain. Sources were T cells, B-cell-depleted T cells, or PBMCs; the material itself was cDNA or gDNA.

In the original analysis: It was from reference gene primer amplification that nucleated cell counts were estimated. The data were produced by immunoSEQ multiplex PCR, yet TCRdb's version contains in-frame clones alone and is incomplete. V, J and clone size are those of that table, while D and trimming were read from the DNA. The data contain tens of thousands of clones, 76% of them singletons. Trimming removed 5 bases from V and 11 bases from J; junction bases left unmatched: 6. The CDR3 is made up of 13 amino acids. Germline V gene lookup returns CDR1 LNHNV and CDR2 YYDKDF (reference sequence). The Seattle patients, enrolled during active infection, were followed longitudinally.

The chain couples TRBV15 to TRBJ1-4, with 9 bases aligning to TRBD1. The source material was peripheral blood. The source is a man between 60 and 75 years old with COVID-19, enrolled during active disease. Written as DNA, the CDR3 is TGTGCCACCAGCTCCTCCGACAGGGGGAAACTGTTTTTT. As protein: CATSSSDRGKLFF.